The 13 T cell receptor beta chains given below trace back to one sample, sequenced in a study of cytomegalovirus exposure and HLA in healthy donors. The PCR was carried out with 60 Vbeta primers and 13 Jbeta primers. The assay was immunoSEQ multiplex PCR, and TCRdb's table has in-frame clones only and misses some. The sample lists 150,000 or so clones, approximately 80% occurring once. Sequencing used PBMCs. The receptors derive from a man under 40 in good health and CMV-seropositive.

J is TRBJ2-6 and V is TRBV28, with 9 bases lining up with TRBD1. The V and J ends lost 4 bases and 2 bases, in that order; junction bases with no gene match: 9. Germline loops: CDR1 MDHEN, CDR2 SYDVKM. The CDR3 runs 18 residues. The CDR3 is CASSSPGQGLAGANVLTF. The CDR3 DNA reads TGTGCCAGCAGTTCGCCGGGACAGGGTCTAGCTGGGGCCAACGTCCTGACTTTC.

This clone was recorded only once. The CDR3 sequence is CASSVTSGAYNEQFF. The CDR3 DNA is TGTGCCAGCAGCGTGACTAGCGGCGCGTACAATGAGCAGTTCTTC. This rearrangement joins TRBV9 to TRBJ2-1; 9 bases line up with TRBD2. The germline gives CDR1 SGDLS, CDR2 YYNGEE. J gave up 4 bases and V 2 bases, and 4 bases lay outside the gene matches. The CDR3 sequence is 15 residues long.

This clone came up once. The chain recombines TRBV9 with TRBJ2-5; tentative D call: TRBD2 (6 bases). V lost 4 bases and J lost 4, with 17 bases in between. In germline, CDR1 is SGDLS, CDR2 YYNGEE. The CDR3 runs 15 residues. The CDR3 loop reads CASSPGGGGSETQYF. DNA for the CDR3: TGTGCCAGCAGCCCTGGTGGGGGAGGTTCAGAGACCCAGTACTTC.

The chain joins TRBV19 to TRBJ2-1, with TRBD2 as a possible D gene (6 bases). CDR1 is LNHDA, CDR2 SQIVND, per germline (reference sequence). V lost 5 bases to trimming and J lost 5 bases, with 10 bases between them. The CDR3 sequence is 13 residues long. The CDR3: CASSQGLDNEQFF. The CDR3 DNA sequence: TGTGCCAGTAGTCAGGGACTCGACAATGAGCAGTTCTTC.

The chain recombines TRBV5-1 with TRBJ2-1; 13 bases agree with TRBD2. Germline CDR1 and CDR2: SGHRS and YFSETQ. J gave up 15 bases and V 2 bases, and 5 bases lay outside the gene matches. The length of the CDR3 is 13 residues. In DNA, the CDR3 is TGCGCCAGCAGCTTACTAGCGGGAGGGCCGGGGTTCTTC. Protein product: CASSLLAGGPGFF.

This clone has just a few counts. V is TRBV19 and J is TRBJ2-7; perhaps TRBD1 as D (5 bases). The CDR3 spans 13 residues. Per germline, CDR1 LNHDA and CDR2 SQIVND (reference sequence). Trimming took 6 bases from V and 0 from J, leaving 9 bases between them. CDR3 amino acids: CASSRTSSYEQYF. The CDR3 nucleotides read TGTGCCAGTAGCCGGACAAGCTCCTACGAGCAGTACTTC.

The rearrangement uses TRBV7-8 and TRBJ1-1; tentative D call: TRBD1 (5 bases). Trimming took off 5 bases at V and 4 bases at J, with 11 bases between the two ends. The CDR3 length is 13 residues. Germline CDR1 is SGHVS and CDR2 is FQNEAQ. CDR3 residues: CASSDSSSTEAFF. In DNA form, the CDR3 reads TGTGCCAGCAGCGACAGTAGTAGCACTGAAGCTTTCTTT.

This clone was recorded only once. J is TRBJ2-7 and V is TRBV19, with D perhaps TRBD2 (6 bases). The V gene's germline CDR1 is LNHDA and CDR2 SQIVND (reference sequence). The germline V and J ends were trimmed by 6 bases and 3 bases, with 15 bases remaining between them. There are 14 residues in the CDR3. CDR3 amino acids: CASSMTGTDYEQYF. DNA for the CDR3: TGTGCCAGTAGCATGACCGGGACTGACTACGAGCAGTACTTC.

The V call is TRBV11-2, the J call TRBJ1-4, with D maybe TRBD1 (6 bases). The CDR3 is 13 amino acids. V was cut by 5 bases and J by 5 bases, with 9 bases left in between. The V gene's germline CDR1 is SGHAT and CDR2 FQNNGV. Here the CDR3 DNA reads TGTGCCAGCAGCCCTACAGGGAATGAAAAACTGTTTTTT. This gives the protein CASSPTGNEKLFF.

The genes are TRBV28 and TRBJ2-7; a weak D match, TRBD2 (6 bases). The CDR3 covers 12 residues. V was trimmed by 5 bases and J by 5 bases, leaving 10 bases between them. Germline assignment: CDR1 MDHEN and CDR2 SYDVKM. The CDR3 sequence is CASSQGGDEQYF. For the CDR3, the DNA is TGTGCCAGCAGTCAGGGAGGAGACGAGCAGTACTTC.

The J gene is TRBJ1-1, the V gene TRBV6-1; D is unclear. Germline CDR1 MNHNS, CDR2 SASEGT. V gave up 7 bases and J gave up 3 bases, with 12 bases separating them. The CDR3 spans 13 residues. CDR3 region: CASNLETDTEAFF. The CDR3 coding sequence is TGTGCCAGCAATCTAGAAACGGACACTGAAGCTTTCTTT.

The chain links TRBV27 to TRBJ2-7; 14 nucleotides align to TRBD2. V lost 6 bases, J lost 3 bases, and 4 bases stayed unmatched. The CDR3 sequence is 15 residues long. Germline values: CDR1 MNHEY, CDR2 SMNVEV (reference sequence). The CDR3 sequence is CASSRGLAGDYEQYF. In nucleotides, the CDR3 is TGTGCCAGCAGCCGGGGACTAGCGGGAGACTACGAGCAGTACTTC.

The genes are TRBV9 and TRBJ1-5, with TRBD1 matching over 9 bases. With 4 bases clipped from V and 6 bases from J, the junction kept 5 bases outside the gene matches. CDR3 size: 14 residues. The germline gives CDR1 SGDLS, CDR2 YYNGEE. The CDR3 loop reads CASSPGTGTQPQHF. CDR3 DNA sequence: TGTGCCAGCAGCCCCGGGACAGGGACTCAGCCCCAGCATTTT.